The rows below give T cell receptor beta chains drawn from one sample of a study of vaccination effects on CD4 cells after COVID-19. TCRdb keeps only in-frame clones here, not all; method: immunoSEQ multiplex PCR. This sample has 57,000 or so clones; 60% to 75% occur once, and the top ten carry around 1.3%. Which antigens these TCRs recognize remains unknown. Sample: CD4+ T cells from PBMCs cultured with HCoV-229E spike peptides, taken after COVID-19 vaccination. These receptor sequences come from a human donor who received a COVID-19 vaccine. CDR3s include the opening cysteine and the closing phenylalanine or tryptophan. Each record gives: clone size, D gene, V gene, J gene, CDR3 protein, CDR3 DNA. D genes are given only for firm matches. Clone size, where shown, is once, few, many, or a class for clones that have expanded.

clone_size: .
d_call: .
v_call: TRBV2
j_call: TRBJ2-1
cdr3_aa: CASSEARGSYNEQFF
cdr3_nt: TGTGCCAGCAGTGAAGCTCGGGGCTCCTACAATGAGCAGTTCTTC

clone_size: .
d_call: .
v_call: TRBV4-3
j_call: TRBJ1-2
cdr3_aa: CASSQGQNYGYTF
cdr3_nt: TGCGCCAGCAGCCAAGGACAGAACTATGGCTACACCTTC

clone_size: .
d_call: .
v_call: TRBV7-8
j_call: TRBJ2-6
cdr3_aa: CASSLERSYGANVLTF
cdr3_nt: TGTGCCAGCAGCTTAGAACGGAGTTATGGGGCCAACGTCCTGACTTTC

clone_size: .
d_call: .
v_call: TRBV30
j_call: TRBJ1-5
cdr3_aa: CAWRGQSSNQPQHF
cdr3_nt: TGTGCCTGGCGCGGACAGAGCAGCAATCAGCCCCAGCATTTT

clone_size: few
d_call: .
v_call: TRBV4-3
j_call: TRBJ1-5
cdr3_aa: CASSQDRQGHQPQHF
cdr3_nt: TGCGCCAGCAGCCAAGATCGTCAGGGGCATCAGCCCCAGCATTTT

clone_size: .
d_call: .
v_call: TRBV30
j_call: TRBJ1-2
cdr3_aa: CARQVRGAVYGYTF
cdr3_nt: TGTGCCCGACAAGTACGGGGGGCAGTCTATGGCTACACCTTC

clone_size: few
d_call: TRBD1
v_call: TRBV5-1
j_call: TRBJ1-1
cdr3_aa: CASSPGTVGTEAFF
cdr3_nt: TGCGCCAGCAGCCCCGGGACAGTGGGCACTGAAGCTTTCTTT

clone_size: .
d_call: TRBD1
v_call: TRBV27
j_call: TRBJ1-2
cdr3_aa: CASSLTGGSYGYTF
cdr3_nt: TGTGCCAGCAGTTTAACAGGGGGTAGCTATGGCTACACCTTC

clone_size: .
d_call: .
v_call: TRBV9
j_call: TRBJ1-1
cdr3_aa: CASSSLRGNTEAFF
cdr3_nt: TGTGCCAGCAGCTCTCTCCGGGGGAACACTGAAGCTTTCTTT

clone_size: .
d_call: TRBD1
v_call: TRBV6-6
j_call: TRBJ1-4
cdr3_aa: CASSPDRNEKLFF
cdr3_nt: TGTGCCAGCAGTCCGGACAGGAATGAAAAACTGTTTTTT

clone_size: once
d_call: .
v_call: TRBV7-9
j_call: TRBJ2-1
cdr3_aa: CASTFEVSYNEQFF
cdr3_nt: TGTGCCAGCACTTTCGAGGTCTCTTACAATGAGCAGTTCTTC

clone_size: .
d_call: .
v_call: TRBV6-2/TRBV6-3
j_call: TRBJ2-3
cdr3_aa: CASSPRGRGGTDTQYF
cdr3_nt: TGTGCCAGCAGTCCGCGAGGAAGGGGAGGCACAGATACGCAGTATTTT

clone_size: .
d_call: TRBD1
v_call: TRBV2
j_call: TRBJ2-6
cdr3_aa: CASRGDSSNVLTF
cdr3_nt: TGTGCCAGCAGGGGGGACAGTTCGAACGTCCTGACTTTC

clone_size: few
d_call: .
v_call: TRBV6-5
j_call: TRBJ2-1
cdr3_aa: CASKEGLYNEQFF
cdr3_nt: TGTGCCAGCAAGGAGGGTCTCTACAATGAGCAGTTCTTC

clone_size: .
d_call: .
v_call: TRBV6-5
j_call: TRBJ1-5
cdr3_aa: CASSRGQNQPQHF
cdr3_nt: TGTGCCAGCAGTCGGGGGCAGAATCAGCCCCAGCATTTT

clone_size: .
d_call: .
v_call: TRBV10-3
j_call: TRBJ1-5
cdr3_aa: CAISEQGISNQPQHF
cdr3_nt: TGTGCCATCAGCGAACAGGGTATTAGCAATCAGCCCCAGCATTTT

clone_size: .
d_call: .
v_call: TRBV28
j_call: TRBJ1-3
cdr3_aa: CASSLGGASGNTIYF
cdr3_nt: TGTGCCAGCAGTTTGGGGGGGGCGTCTGGAAACACCATATATTTT

clone_size: .
d_call: TRBD2
v_call: TRBV7-2
j_call: TRBJ2-3
cdr3_aa: CASSLNGGGTDTQYF
cdr3_nt: TGTGCCAGCAGCTTAAACGGGGGGGGCACAGATACGCAGTATTTT

clone_size: .
d_call: .
v_call: TRBV7-3
j_call: TRBJ2-5
cdr3_aa: CASSLGVRGQETQYF
cdr3_nt: TGTGCCAGCAGCTTGGGTGTTCGCGGCCAAGAGACCCAGTACTTC

clone_size: few
d_call: TRBD2
v_call: TRBV29-1
j_call: TRBJ2-1
cdr3_aa: CSVNLPGGYNEQFF
cdr3_nt: TGCAGCGTTAACCTTCCGGGGGGCTACAATGAGCAGTTCTTC

clone_size: few
d_call: .
v_call: TRBV7-2
j_call: TRBJ1-1
cdr3_aa: CASSPAGVTEAFF
cdr3_nt: TGTGCCAGCAGCCCAGCGGGGGTCACTGAAGCTTTCTTT

clone_size: once
d_call: TRBD1
v_call: TRBV28
j_call: TRBJ1-2
cdr3_aa: CATRDRVNYGYTF
cdr3_nt: TGTGCCACCAGAGACAGGGTTAACTATGGCTACACCTTC

clone_size: .
d_call: .
v_call: TRBV14
j_call: TRBJ1-2
cdr3_aa: CASSQDRTYDYGYTF
cdr3_nt: TGTGCCAGCAGCCAAGATCGAACCTACGACTATGGCTACACCTTC

clone_size: once
d_call: TRBD1
v_call: TRBV19
j_call: TRBJ1-2
cdr3_aa: CASSVSGGSSYGYTF
cdr3_nt: TGTGCCAGTAGTGTATCAGGGGGCAGCTCCTATGGCTACACCTTC

clone_size: .
d_call: TRBD1
v_call: TRBV5-1
j_call: TRBJ2-2
cdr3_aa: CASSMLDRANTGELFF
cdr3_nt: TGCGCCAGCAGCATGCTGGACAGGGCGAACACCGGGGAGCTGTTTTTT

clone_size: few
d_call: TRBD1
v_call: TRBV5-1
j_call: TRBJ2-1
cdr3_aa: CASSLIPGDRDEQFF
cdr3_nt: TGCGCCAGCAGCTTGATCCCAGGGGACAGGGATGAGCAGTTCTTC

clone_size: .
d_call: TRBD2
v_call: TRBV3-1/TRBV3-2
j_call: TRBJ2-5
cdr3_aa: CASSQIAGGPEGTQYF
cdr3_nt: TGTGCCAGCAGCCAGATCGCGGGGGGGCCCGAAGGGACCCAGTACTTC

clone_size: few
d_call: .
v_call: TRBV6-1
j_call: TRBJ1-2
cdr3_aa: CASSEAGRGLYGYTF
cdr3_nt: TGTGCCAGCAGTGAAGCGGGCAGGGGCCTTTATGGCTACACCTTC

clone_size: .
d_call: TRBD1
v_call: TRBV5-1
j_call: TRBJ2-2
cdr3_aa: CASSRDSPTGELFF
cdr3_nt: TGCGCCAGCAGCCGGGACAGCCCAACCGGGGAGCTGTTTTTT